This T cell receptor (beta chain) originates from a study of blood T cell repertoires in COVID-19. Study overall: T cells, B-cell-depleted T cells, or PBMCs provided the cDNA or gDNA that served as material.

Germline V gene data show CDR1 as SNHLY and CDR2 as FYNNEI. The V and J ends lost 4 bases and 4 bases respectively, with 11 bases between them. This CDR3 is 14 amino acids long. In the original processing: Reference gene primers were amplified, and this amplification served to estimate nucleated cell counts. Produced via immunoSEQ multiplex PCR; TCRdb's table is partial and in-frame only. The DNA was the basis for D and trimming; V, J and clone size are from that table. The data show about 310,000 clones, around 90% seen once. J is TRBJ1-3 and V is TRBV2; D is perhaps TRBD1 (6 bases). This receptor was identified in a woman in her thirties or forties with COVID-19, enrolled during active disease. Material: peripheral blood. The CDR3 region is CASSATGLGNTIYF. The CDR3, as DNA: TGTGCCAGCAGTGCCACAGGGTTGGGAAACACCATATATTTT.